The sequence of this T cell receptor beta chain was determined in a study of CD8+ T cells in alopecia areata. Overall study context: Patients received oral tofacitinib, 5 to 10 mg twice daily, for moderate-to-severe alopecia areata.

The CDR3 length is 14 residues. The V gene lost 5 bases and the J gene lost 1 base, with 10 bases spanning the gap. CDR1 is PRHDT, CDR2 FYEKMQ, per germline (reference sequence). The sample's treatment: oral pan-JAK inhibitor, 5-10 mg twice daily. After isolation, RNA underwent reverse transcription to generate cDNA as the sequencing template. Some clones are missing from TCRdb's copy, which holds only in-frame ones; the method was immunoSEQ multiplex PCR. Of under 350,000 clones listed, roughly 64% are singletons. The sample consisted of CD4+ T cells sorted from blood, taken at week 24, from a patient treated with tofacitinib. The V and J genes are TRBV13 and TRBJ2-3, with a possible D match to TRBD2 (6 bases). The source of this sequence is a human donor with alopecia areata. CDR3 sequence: CASSRGIRTDTQYF. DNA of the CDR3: TGTGCCAGCAGCCGGGGGATTCGCACAGATACGCAGTATTTT.